This TCR beta chain emerged from a study of blood T cell repertoires in COVID-19. Whole-study context: PBMCs, B-cell-depleted T cells, or T cells were the source of the cDNA or gDNA that made up the material.

Assay: immunoSEQ multiplex PCR; the TCRdb copy retains only in-frame clones and omits some. Seen here are about 330,000 clones, 85% to 90% observed once, and the top ten hold roughly a tenth. This clone was found a few times. J was trimmed by 4 bases and V by 2 bases; bases with no gene match: 5. This CDR3 spans 15 amino acids. Germline V gene lookup returns CDR1 MGHRA and CDR2 YSYEKL. This study enrolled people aged about 18 to 100 from about 24 US geographic areas. Participant-reported clinical history was the basis for cohort assignment. Cohort 3 recovery required two negative PCRs, clearance, or symptom resolution.

The specimen sequenced was PBMCs or T cells enriched from blood (not recorded which). The TCR comes from a woman aged 18-29 years who had recovered from COVID-19. The V gene is TRBV4-1, the J gene TRBJ2-1, with 7 positions matching TRBD2. CDR3 sequence (DNA): TGCGCCAGCAGCCAACTTAGCGGGCCTTACAATGAGCAGTTCTTC. Translating gives CASSQLSGPYNEQFF.